This passage covers 2 T cell receptor beta chains from one sample sequenced in a study of response to subunit inactivated influenza vaccine. TCRdb recomputed calls from the RT-PCR reads with MiXCR, one row per CDR3 protein. The data hold 500,000 to 550,000 distinct CDR3 sequences, with about 8% observed a single time. Source: PBMCs from blood, taken less than 30 months after vaccination. The receptors originated from a man aged 50 to 75 who received an inactivated influenza vaccine.

The J gene is TRBJ2-1, the V gene TRBV4-3; D gene ambiguous. Germline loops: CDR1 LGHNA, CDR2 YSLEER. Trimming took off 1 base at V and 7 bases at J, with 8 bases between the two ends. The CDR3 totals 13 residues. The CDR3 is CASSQAPRNEQFF. In nucleotides, the CDR3 is TGCGCCAGCAGCCAAGCTCCGCGGAATGAGCAGTTCTTC.

At least ten counts were recorded for this clonotype. The chain employs TRBV2 and TRBJ2-2, with 11 bases aligning to TRBD1. Germline assignment: CDR1 SNHLY and CDR2 FYNNEI. Unmatched junction bases numbered 3, after V lost 5 bases and J lost 1 base. This CDR3 is 16 amino acids long. The CDR3 sequence is CASSRGTGGNTGELFF. CDR3 DNA sequence: TGTGCCAGCAGTAGAGGGACAGGGGGGAACACCGGGGAGCTGTTTTTT.